This is a list of T cell receptor beta chains from one sample in a study of lymphopenia after photon versus proton radiotherapy. Profiled with immunoSEQ multiplex PCR; TCRdb holds only in-frame clones, not every one. The sample holds 25,000 to 35,000 clones, just under 90% seen once. Sequenced material: peripheral blood, taken from a patient treated with proton-based radiotherapy. These receptors were taken from a woman in her sixties with cholangiocarcinoma. Some clones in this sample may be carry-over from other donors' samples. CDR3s include the opening cysteine and the closing phenylalanine or tryptophan. A D gene is named only where the DNA matches it firmly. The size field is filled for only some rows; it gives once, few, many or a size class.

d_gene: .; v_gene: TRBV19; j_gene: TRBJ1-4; abundance: .; CDR3aa: CASRAGIGEKLFF; CDR3nt: TGTGCCAGTAGGGCAGGGATCGGTGAAAAACTGTTTTTT
d_gene: .; v_gene: TRBV5-8; j_gene: TRBJ2-5; abundance: .; CDR3aa: CASSLVWPSEQYF; CDR3nt: TGTGCCAGCAGCTTGGTTTGGCCATCAGAGCAGTACTTC
d_gene: TRBD1; v_gene: TRBV9; j_gene: TRBJ1-1; abundance: .; CDR3aa: CASSSRTGRTEAFF; CDR3nt: TGTGCCAGCAGCTCCCGGACAGGGAGAACTGAAGCTTTCTTT
d_gene: .; v_gene: TRBV7-8; j_gene: TRBJ1-3; abundance: .; CDR3aa: CASSLQQGNTIYF; CDR3nt: TGTGCCAGCAGCCTACAACAGGGTAACACCATATATTTT
d_gene: .; v_gene: TRBV6-6; j_gene: TRBJ2-7; abundance: .; CDR3aa: CASRPGSLLGEQYF; CDR3nt: TGTGCCAGCAGGCCGGGGTCGCTGCTCGGTGAGCAGTACTTC
d_gene: .; v_gene: TRBV30; j_gene: TRBJ1-5; abundance: few; CDR3aa: CAWSKGAWGNQPQHF; CDR3nt: TGTGCCTGGAGTAAAGGGGCATGGGGCAATCAGCCCCAGCATTTT
d_gene: TRBD2; v_gene: TRBV6-5; j_gene: TRBJ2-7; abundance: .; CDR3aa: CATVVQAGGWYEQYF; CDR3nt: TGTGCCACCGTGGTCCAAGCGGGAGGGTGGTACGAGCAGTACTTC
d_gene: .; v_gene: TRBV6-6; j_gene: TRBJ1-6; abundance: few; CDR3aa: CASSQTGNYNSPLHF; CDR3nt: TGTGCCAGCAGTCAAACAGGGAACTATAATTCACCCCTCCACTTT
d_gene: .; v_gene: TRBV14; j_gene: TRBJ1-1; abundance: .; CDR3aa: CASSNQMNTEAFF; CDR3nt: TGTGCCAGCAGTAACCAGATGAACACTGAAGCTTTCTTT
d_gene: .; v_gene: TRBV27; j_gene: TRBJ2-5; abundance: .; CDR3aa: CASSLWGAPETQYF; CDR3nt: TGTGCCAGCAGTTTATGGGGGGCTCCGGAGACCCAGTACTTC
d_gene: TRBD2; v_gene: TRBV5-6; j_gene: TRBJ2-2; abundance: .; CDR3aa: CASSLETGGDTGELFF; CDR3nt: TGTGCCAGCAGCTTGGAGACGGGAGGGGACACCGGGGAGCTGTTTTTT
d_gene: .; v_gene: TRBV27; j_gene: TRBJ2-3; abundance: .; CDR3aa: CASSEVVRSTDTQYF; CDR3nt: TGTGCCAGCAGTGAGGTAGTGCGAAGCACAGATACGCAGTATTTT
d_gene: .; v_gene: TRBV19; j_gene: TRBJ1-6; abundance: .; CDR3aa: CASSPLWGINSPLHF; CDR3nt: TGTGCCAGCAGTCCGTTGTGGGGGATTAATTCACCCCTCCACTTT
d_gene: .; v_gene: TRBV6-4; j_gene: TRBJ2-3; abundance: few; CDR3aa: CASPNCTDTQYF; CDR3nt: TGTGCCAGCCCCAATTGCACAGATACGCAGTATTTT
d_gene: TRBD1; v_gene: TRBV27; j_gene: TRBJ1-1; abundance: .; CDR3aa: CASSLQGTEAFF; CDR3nt: TGTGCCAGCAGTCTACAGGGGACTGAAGCTTTCTTT
d_gene: TRBD1; v_gene: TRBV5-1; j_gene: TRBJ2-7; abundance: few; CDR3aa: CASSFGQGAAGEQYF; CDR3nt: TGCGCCAGCAGCTTTGGACAGGGGGCTGCGGGCGAGCAGTACTTC
d_gene: TRBD1; v_gene: TRBV6-1; j_gene: TRBJ2-5; abundance: .; CDR3aa: CASRTGGLETQYF; CDR3nt: TGTGCCAGCAGGACAGGGGGCCTGGAGACCCAGTACTTC
d_gene: TRBD2; v_gene: TRBV5-1; j_gene: TRBJ2-3; abundance: .; CDR3aa: CASSFSGRGDTQYF; CDR3nt: TGCGCCAGCAGCTTTTCCGGGAGGGGAGATACGCAGTATTTT
d_gene: .; v_gene: TRBV7-8; j_gene: TRBJ1-3; abundance: .; CDR3aa: CASSLVASGNTIYF; CDR3nt: TGTGCCAGCAGCTTGGTAGCCTCTGGAAACACCATATATTTT
d_gene: TRBD1; v_gene: TRBV27; j_gene: TRBJ1-1; abundance: .; CDR3aa: CASRGQMNTEAFF; CDR3nt: TGTGCCAGCAGGGGACAGATGAACACTGAAGCTTTCTTT
d_gene: TRBD1; v_gene: TRBV5-5; j_gene: TRBJ2-7; abundance: .; CDR3aa: CASSFGTGDYEQYF; CDR3nt: TGTGCCAGCAGCTTCGGGACAGGGGACTACGAGCAGTACTTC
d_gene: TRBD2; v_gene: TRBV5-1; j_gene: TRBJ2-7; abundance: few; CDR3aa: CASSAGTSGRYEQYF; CDR3nt: TGCGCCAGCAGCGCCGGGACTAGCGGGAGGTACGAGCAGTACTTC
d_gene: .; v_gene: TRBV10-1; j_gene: TRBJ1-5; abundance: few; CDR3aa: CASSEDTGSNQPQHF; CDR3nt: TGCGCCAGCAGTGAGGACACTGGGAGCAATCAGCCCCAGCATTTT
d_gene: TRBD2; v_gene: TRBV2; j_gene: TRBJ2-3; abundance: .; CDR3aa: CATGTSADTQYF; CDR3nt: TGTGCCACCGGGACTAGTGCAGATACGCAGTATTTT
d_gene: .; v_gene: TRBV9; j_gene: TRBJ2-1; abundance: .; CDR3aa: CASSVRAERNEQFF; CDR3nt: TGTGCCAGCAGCGTTCGGGCCGAACGGAATGAGCAGTTCTTC
d_gene: .; v_gene: TRBV4-2; j_gene: TRBJ2-5; abundance: .; CDR3aa: CASSDPRGQETQYF; CDR3nt: TGTGCCAGCAGCGATCCTCGGGGTCAAGAGACCCAGTACTTC
d_gene: .; v_gene: TRBV5-1; j_gene: TRBJ2-3; abundance: .; CDR3aa: CASSLADAGKDTQYF; CDR3nt: TGCGCCAGCAGCTTGGCCGACGCGGGGAAAGATACGCAGTATTTT
d_gene: .; v_gene: TRBV6-4; j_gene: TRBJ1-1; abundance: .; CDR3aa: CASSIRGGMNTEAFF; CDR3nt: TGTGCCAGCAGTATCCGTGGGGGCATGAACACTGAAGCTTTCTTT
d_gene: .; v_gene: TRBV12-5; j_gene: TRBJ2-1; abundance: .; CDR3aa: CASGTGPPRLNEQFF; CDR3nt: TGTGCTAGTGGTACGGGCCCCCCGAGGCTCAATGAGCAGTTCTTC
d_gene: TRBD2; v_gene: TRBV11-2; j_gene: TRBJ2-7; abundance: .; CDR3aa: CASSSNGLAAYEQYF; CDR3nt: TGTGCCAGCAGCTCTAACGGGCTAGCGGCTTACGAGCAGTACTTC
d_gene: .; v_gene: TRBV2; j_gene: TRBJ2-7; abundance: .; CDR3aa: CASSHDRAGYEQYF; CDR3nt: TGTGCCAGCAGCCACGACCGGGCAGGCTACGAGCAGTACTTC
d_gene: TRBD1; v_gene: TRBV9; j_gene: TRBJ1-2; abundance: .; CDR3aa: CASSPQGLDYGYTF; CDR3nt: TGTGCCAGCAGCCCACAGGGGCTCGACTATGGCTACACCTTC
d_gene: .; v_gene: TRBV10-3; j_gene: TRBJ1-2; abundance: .; CDR3aa: CAISEGGGTLYGYTF; CDR3nt: TGTGCCATCAGTGAGGGAGGAGGGACACTCTATGGCTACACCTTC
d_gene: .; v_gene: TRBV27; j_gene: TRBJ2-7; abundance: .; CDR3aa: CASQGGGSAYEQYF; CDR3nt: TGTGCCAGCCAAGGGGGGGGTTCGGCCTACGAGCAGTACTTC
d_gene: TRBD1; v_gene: TRBV6-4; j_gene: TRBJ1-4; abundance: .; CDR3aa: CASRGQGAISNEKLFF; CDR3nt: TGTGCCAGCAGAGGACAGGGGGCAATTAGTAATGAAAAACTGTTTTTT
d_gene: .; v_gene: TRBV5-1; j_gene: TRBJ1-1; abundance: .; CDR3aa: CASSLWSGAEAFF; CDR3nt: TGCGCCAGCAGCTTGTGGTCGGGCGCTGAAGCTTTCTTT
d_gene: TRBD1; v_gene: TRBV18; j_gene: TRBJ1-1; abundance: once; CDR3aa: CASSPTGGEAFF; CDR3nt: TGTGCCAGCTCCCCGACAGGGGGAGAAGCTTTCTTT
d_gene: .; v_gene: TRBV2; j_gene: TRBJ2-2; abundance: .; CDR3aa: CANSGSGGELFF; CDR3nt: TGTGCCAATAGCGGCTCTGGGGGGGAGCTGTTTTTT
d_gene: TRBD2; v_gene: TRBV5-1; j_gene: TRBJ2-2; abundance: once; CDR3aa: CASSLISGGAEAGELFF; CDR3nt: TGCGCCAGCAGCTTGATCAGCGGGGGGGCGGAGGCCGGGGAGCTGTTTTTT
d_gene: TRBD1; v_gene: TRBV5-4; j_gene: TRBJ2-5; abundance: .; CDR3aa: CASSAGQAETQYF; CDR3nt: TGTGCCAGCAGCGCGGGACAGGCGGAGACCCAGTACTTC
d_gene: .; v_gene: TRBV5-1; j_gene: TRBJ2-2; abundance: .; CDR3aa: CASSERDPNTGELFF; CDR3nt: TGCGCCAGCAGCGAAAGGGACCCGAACACCGGGGAGCTGTTTTTT
d_gene: .; v_gene: TRBV7-6; j_gene: TRBJ2-5; abundance: .; CDR3aa: CASSPSTSTETQYF; CDR3nt: TGTGCCAGCAGCCCTAGTACATCAACGGAGACCCAGTACTTC
d_gene: .; v_gene: TRBV6-4; j_gene: TRBJ2-2; abundance: .; CDR3aa: CASRQLTNTGELFF; CDR3nt: TGTGCCAGCAGGCAGCTAACCAACACCGGGGAGCTGTTTTTT
d_gene: .; v_gene: TRBV27; j_gene: TRBJ2-2; abundance: medium-sized; CDR3aa: CASSIYSTGELFF; CDR3nt: TGTGCCAGCAGTATCTACAGCACCGGGGAGCTGTTTTTT
d_gene: .; v_gene: TRBV5-4; j_gene: TRBJ2-1; abundance: .; CDR3aa: CASSLRAVNEQFF; CDR3nt: TGTGCCAGCAGCCTAAGGGCGGTAAATGAGCAGTTCTTC
d_gene: .; v_gene: TRBV5-1; j_gene: TRBJ2-7; abundance: .; CDR3aa: CASSLEQAKSYEQYF; CDR3nt: TGCGCCAGCAGCTTGGAGCAGGCGAAATCCTACGAGCAGTACTTC
d_gene: TRBD1; v_gene: TRBV5-1; j_gene: TRBJ2-5; abundance: .; CDR3aa: CASSSGTGRETQYF; CDR3nt: TGCGCCAGCAGCTCGGGGACAGGGCGTGAGACCCAGTACTTC
d_gene: .; v_gene: TRBV7-9; j_gene: TRBJ1-2; abundance: .; CDR3aa: CASSLNQANYGYTF; CDR3nt: TGTGCCAGCAGCTTAAATCAGGCTAACTATGGCTACACCTTC
d_gene: .; v_gene: TRBV27; j_gene: TRBJ1-4; abundance: .; CDR3aa: CASSPPGSTNEKLFF; CDR3nt: TGTGCCAGCAGTCCCCCCGGTTCAACTAATGAAAAACTGTTTTTT
d_gene: TRBD2; v_gene: TRBV4-1; j_gene: TRBJ2-3; abundance: .; CDR3aa: CASSQVDMGLAAGNTQYF; CDR3nt: TGCGCCAGCAGCCAAGTTGATATGGGACTAGCGGCCGGAAATACGCAGTATTTT
d_gene: TRBD2; v_gene: TRBV6-4; j_gene: TRBJ2-1; abundance: .; CDR3aa: CASKHTSGGAYNEQFF; CDR3nt: TGTGCCAGCAAACACACAAGCGGGGGGGCCTACAATGAGCAGTTCTTC
d_gene: TRBD2; v_gene: TRBV19; j_gene: TRBJ2-4; abundance: .; CDR3aa: CASKPGLLAKNIQYF; CDR3nt: TGTGCCAGTAAGCCGGGACTACTAGCCAAAAACATTCAGTACTTC